These 19 T cell receptor beta chains were sequenced from one sample in a study of cytotoxic CD8 clonotypes in ibrutinib-treated CLL. This table comes from immunoSEQ multiplex PCR, and its TCRdb copy is limited to in-frame clones, with some not included. The profile shows roughly 200,000 clones, roughly 73% of them singletons. The specimen was PBMCs, collected after 12 months of ibrutinib treatment. Every receptor here comes from a human donor with chronic lymphocytic leukemia.

J is TRBJ1-6 and V is TRBV25-1; D gene uncertain. V was clipped by 2 bases and J by 10 bases, with 9 bases between them. Germline CDR1 is MGHDK and CDR2 is SYGVNS. The CDR3 covers 13 residues. The CDR3: CASSERVGSPLHF. In DNA, the CDR3 is TGTGCCAGCAGTGAAAGGGTTGGCTCACCCCTCCACTTT.

V and J are TRBV5-1 and TRBJ1-1; no definite D call. Germline CDR1 reads SGHRS; CDR2 reads YFSETQ. CDR3 length: 14 residues. The germline V and J ends were trimmed by 2 bases and 0 bases, with 8 bases remaining between them. CDR3 bases: TGCGCCAGCAGCTTTTCCGACCTGAACACTGAAGCTTTCTTT. It is translated as CASSFSDLNTEAFF.

Regarding this clone: An end of the junction differs from the germline gene, which may be a read error. The V and J genes are TRBV7-2 and TRBJ2-3; TRBD1 might be the D (6 bases). Germline loops: CDR1 SGHTA, CDR2 FQGNSA. The CDR3 has 13 residues. In DNA form, the CDR3 reads TGTGCCAGCTTCAGGGGTGCCGCAGAGACGCAGTATTTT. Translation gives CASFRGAAETQYF.

The chain uses TRBV9 and TRBJ1-3; no definite D call. CDR1 is SGDLS, CDR2 YYNGEE, per germline. Trimming stripped 2 bases from V and 1 base from J, with 7 bases between. The length of the CDR3 is 14 residues. The CDR3 region is CASSVEESGNTIYF. CDR3 nucleotide sequence: TGTGCCAGCAGCGTTGAGGAATCTGGAAACACCATATATTTT.

J is TRBJ1-2 and V is TRBV9; D possibly corresponds to TRBD1 (5 bases). There are 14 residues in the CDR3. The germline CDR1 and CDR2 sequences are SGDLS and YYNGEE. Trimming removed 3 bases at V and 0 bases at J, with 9 bases between. This CDR3 is CASSEDITNYGYTF. CDR3 bases: TGTGCCAGCAGCGAGGACATTACTAACTATGGCTACACCTTC.

This clone has more than one count but fewer than ten. V and J are TRBV7-3 and TRBJ1-1; D perhaps matches TRBD1 (5 bases). This CDR3 is built from 16 residues. V was trimmed by 1 base and J by 0 bases, leaving 12 bases between them. The V gene's germline CDR1 is SGHTA and CDR2 FQGTGA. The CDR3 nucleotides are TGTGCCAGCAGCTTAAATTCGGGGGTTATGAACACTGAAGCTTTCTTT. Residues: CASSLNSGVMNTEAFF.

Turning to this clone: A junction boundary mismatches the germline segment, possibly from a read error. The chain carries TRBV6-1 and TRBJ2-1; TRBD2 matches 8 bases. The germline CDR1 and CDR2 sequences are MNHNS and SASEGT. This CDR3 is 15 amino acids long. CDR3 in DNA: TGTGCCAGCAGTCAAGCGGGGGCGAACTACAATGAGCAGTTCTTC. It codes for CASSQAGANYNEQFF.

The chain links TRBV6-6 to TRBJ1-1; no clear D. This CDR3 is 13 amino acids long. Trimming took off 5 bases at V and 3 bases at J, with 10 bases between the two ends. Germline V gene data show CDR1 as MNHNY and CDR2 as SVGAGI (reference sequence). CDR3 DNA: TGTGCCAGCAGTCGAGGGATCGACACTGAAGCTTTCTTT. As protein: CASSRGIDTEAFF.

The chain uses TRBV28 and TRBJ1-2; 7 bases agree with TRBD1. The CDR3 contains 15 residues. Germline CDR1 reads MDHEN; CDR2 reads SYDVKM. Trimming cost V 1 base and J 6 bases; bases outside gene matches: 8. The CDR3 DNA sequence: TGTGCCAGCAGTTTATACGAGGGGGCGTCGGATGGCTACACCTTC. Translation: CASSLYEGASDGYTF.

The chain uses TRBV5-1 and TRBJ2-4; 7 nucleotides match TRBD1. J lost 8 bases, V lost 3 bases, and 11 bases had no gene match. The CDR3 has 15 amino acids. From germline, CDR1 is SGHRS and CDR2 YFSETQ. The CDR3 spells CASSSMGNRGDIQYF. CDR3 nucleotides: TGCGCCAGCAGCTCCATGGGGAACAGGGGCGACATTCAGTACTTC.

The gene calls are TRBV30 and TRBJ1-2; D is undetermined. Germline CDR1 GTSNPN, CDR2 SVGIG (reference sequence). Trimming shortened V by 2 bases and J by 7 bases, and 11 bases separated the two germline ends. This CDR3 is built from 12 residues. In DNA, the CDR3 is TGTGCCTGGAGTCTTGGATTCCGTGGCTACACCTTC. Translating gives CAWSLGFRGYTF.

This clone was seen just once. This chain joins TRBV28 and TRBJ1-5, with D maybe TRBD1 (5 bases). Trimming shortened V by 3 bases and J by 2 bases, and 14 bases separated the two germline ends. Germline V lookup: CDR1 MDHEN, CDR2 SYDVKM. The CDR3 runs to 16 residues. As DNA, the CDR3 is TGTGCCAGCAGTTTCCCCGTGGGGGGTCGCAATCAGCCCCAGCATTTT. Amino acid sequence: CASSFPVGGRNQPQHF.

V gene TRBV29-1 combines with J gene TRBJ2-3, with D tentatively TRBD2 (5 bases). Germline CDR1 and CDR2: SQVTM and ANQGSEA. V was clipped by 5 bases and J by 4 bases, with 10 bases between them. The CDR3 contains 12 residues. DNA of the CDR3: TGCAGCGTTCGGCTTAGCGCAGATACGCAGTATTTT. As protein: CSVRLSADTQYF.

This rearrangement joins TRBV5-1 to TRBJ1-5; D ambiguous. The CDR3 covers 13 residues. Per germline, CDR1 SGHRS and CDR2 YFSETQ. Trimming pared 4 bases from V and 4 bases from J, leaving 9 bases between. Written as DNA, the CDR3 is TGCGCCAGCAGCGCGGATCCGAATCAGCCCCAGCATTTT. It codes for CASSADPNQPQHF.

This chain connects TRBV18 to TRBJ1-2, with 10 bases that match TRBD1. The CDR3 sequence is 15 residues long. The germline CDR1 and CDR2 sequences are KGHSH and LQKENI. With 3 bases clipped from V and 7 bases from J, the junction kept 8 bases outside the gene matches. This chain's CDR3 is CASSPIQDRGFGYTF. The CDR3 DNA is TGTGCCAGCTCACCGATCCAGGACAGGGGGTTTGGCTACACCTTC.

The gene calls are TRBV4-2 and TRBJ2-7; TRBD1 aligns across 10 bases. The CDR3 is made up of 14 amino acids. From germline, CDR1 is LGHNA and CDR2 YNFKEQ. V shed 4 bases and J 7 bases; nucleotides not matched to a gene: 7. As DNA, the CDR3 is TGTGCCAGCAGCCCCGGGACAGGGGAGGGAGAGCAGTACTTC. Residues: CASSPGTGEGEQYF.

CDR3 DNA: TGTGCCAGCAGCCCACCACAGGGGATGAATTCACCCCTCCACTTT. Translating it yields CASSPPQGMNSPLHF. The chain recombines TRBV7-9 with TRBJ1-6, with TRBD1 matching 7 bases. The CDR3 loop spans 15 amino acids. V was clipped by 5 bases and J by 7 bases; unmatched bases: 8. Germline assignment: CDR1 SEHNR and CDR2 FQNEAQ (reference sequence).

The rearrangement links TRBV19 to TRBJ2-2; D perhaps matches TRBD1 (5 bases). The CDR3 spans 14 residues. CDR1 is LNHDA and CDR2 is SQIVND in the germline V gene (reference sequence). V was trimmed by 7 bases and J by 3 bases, leaving 12 bases between them. CDR3 DNA sequence: TGTGCCAGTAAACCACAGGTTTACACCGGGGAGCTGTTTTTT. It translates to CASKPQVYTGELFF.

V gene TRBV21-1 combines with J gene TRBJ1-2; TRBD1 is the table's D call, not checked against the DNA. TRBV21-1 is a documented pseudogene. This CDR3 has 14 residues. The DNA of the CDR3 is TGTGCCAGCAGCTTTACCGGGACACCATATGGCTACACCTTC. As protein: CASSFTGTPYGYTF.